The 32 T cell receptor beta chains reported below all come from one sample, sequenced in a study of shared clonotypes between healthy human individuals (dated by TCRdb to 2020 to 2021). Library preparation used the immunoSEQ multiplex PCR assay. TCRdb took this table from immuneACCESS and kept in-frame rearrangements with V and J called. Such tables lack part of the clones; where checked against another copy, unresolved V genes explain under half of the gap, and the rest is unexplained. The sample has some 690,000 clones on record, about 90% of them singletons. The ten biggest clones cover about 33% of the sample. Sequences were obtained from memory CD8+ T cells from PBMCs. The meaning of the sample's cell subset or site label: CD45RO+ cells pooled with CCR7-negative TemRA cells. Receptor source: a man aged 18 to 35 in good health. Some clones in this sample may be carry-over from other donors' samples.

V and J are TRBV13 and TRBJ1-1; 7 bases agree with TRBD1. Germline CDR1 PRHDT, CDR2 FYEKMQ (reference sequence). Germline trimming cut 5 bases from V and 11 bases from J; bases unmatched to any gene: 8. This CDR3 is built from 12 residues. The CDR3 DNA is TGTGCCAGCAGCACGCAGGGGGGCGATGCTTTCTTT. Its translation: CASSTQGGDAFF.

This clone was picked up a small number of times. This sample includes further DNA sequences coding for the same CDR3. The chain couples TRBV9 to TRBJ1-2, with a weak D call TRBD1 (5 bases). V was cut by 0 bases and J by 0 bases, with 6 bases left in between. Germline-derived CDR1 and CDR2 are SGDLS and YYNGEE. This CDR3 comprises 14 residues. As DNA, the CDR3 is TGTGCCAGCAGCGTAGGGGGACCTAACTATGGCTACACCTTC. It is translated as CASSVGGPNYGYTF.

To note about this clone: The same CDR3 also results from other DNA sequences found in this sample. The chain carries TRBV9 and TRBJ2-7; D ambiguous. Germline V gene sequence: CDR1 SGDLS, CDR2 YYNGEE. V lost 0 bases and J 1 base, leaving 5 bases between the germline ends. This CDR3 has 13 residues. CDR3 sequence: CASSVGVSYEQYF. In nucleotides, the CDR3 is TGTGCCAGCAGCGTAGGAGTGTCCTACGAGCAGTACTTC. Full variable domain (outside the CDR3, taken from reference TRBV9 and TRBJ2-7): DSGVTQTPKHLITATGQRVTLRCSPRSGDLSVYWYQQSLDQGLQFLIQYYNGEERAKGNILERFSAQQFPDLHSELNLSSLELGDSALYFCASSVGVSYEQYFGPGTRLTVT.

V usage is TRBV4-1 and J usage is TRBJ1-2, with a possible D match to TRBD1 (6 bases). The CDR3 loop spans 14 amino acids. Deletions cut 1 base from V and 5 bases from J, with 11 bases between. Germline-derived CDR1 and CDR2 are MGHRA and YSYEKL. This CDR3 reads CASSQVVTGYGYTF. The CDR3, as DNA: TGCGCCAGCAGCCAAGTCGTCACAGGGTATGGCTACACCTTC.

CDR3 protein: CAIRTGPSNYGYTF. CDR3 nucleotide sequence: TGTGCCATAAGGACAGGGCCGTCGAACTATGGCTACACCTTC. The chain is built from TRBV19 and TRBJ1-2; the match to TRBD1 covers 8 bases. V trimming: 10 bases; J trimming: 2 bases; junction bases outside the gene matches: 9. The CDR3 contains 14 residues. Germline CDR1 and CDR2: LNHDA and SQIVND (reference sequence).

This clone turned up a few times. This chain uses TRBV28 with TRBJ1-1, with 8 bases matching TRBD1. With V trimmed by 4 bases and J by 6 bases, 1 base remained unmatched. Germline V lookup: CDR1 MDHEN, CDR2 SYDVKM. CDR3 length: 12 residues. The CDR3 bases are TGTGCCAGCAGTTCAGGGGGCTCTGAAGCTTTCTTT. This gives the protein CASSSGGSEAFF.

CDR3 sequence: CASSPTGLGDEQYF. The CDR3 nucleotides read TGTGCCAGCAGTCCCACGGGACTAGGAGACGAGCAGTACTTC. The chain carries TRBV28 and TRBJ2-7, with 8 bases that match TRBD2. The ends lost 5 bases at V and 5 bases at J; junction bases unmatched: 8. CDR3 length: 14 residues. Germline-derived CDR1 and CDR2 are MDHEN and SYDVKM.

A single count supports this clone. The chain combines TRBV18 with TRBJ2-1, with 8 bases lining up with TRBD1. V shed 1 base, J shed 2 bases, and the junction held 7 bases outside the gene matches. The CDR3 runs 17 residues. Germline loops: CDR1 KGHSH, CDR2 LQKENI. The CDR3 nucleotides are TGTGCCAGCTCACCACTCTATGGACAGGGCCCCTACAATGAGCAGTTCTTC. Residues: CASSPLYGQGPYNEQFF.

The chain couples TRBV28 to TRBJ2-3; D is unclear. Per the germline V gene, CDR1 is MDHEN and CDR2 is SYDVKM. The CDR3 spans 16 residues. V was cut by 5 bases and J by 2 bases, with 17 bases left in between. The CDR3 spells CASSGFLEQDTDTQYF. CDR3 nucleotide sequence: TGTGCCAGCAGTGGCTTTTTAGAGCAAGACACAGATACGCAGTATTTT.

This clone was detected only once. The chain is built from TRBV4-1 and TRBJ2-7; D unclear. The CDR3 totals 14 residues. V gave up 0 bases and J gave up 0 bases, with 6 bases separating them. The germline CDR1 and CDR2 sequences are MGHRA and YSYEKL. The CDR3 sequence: CASSQEVLSYEQYF. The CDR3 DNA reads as TGCGCCAGCAGCCAAGAGGTCCTCTCCTACGAGCAGTACTTC.

Here the CDR3 reads CASMGGSQYEQYF. CDR3 DNA sequence: TGCGCCAGCATGGGCGGGAGTCAGTACGAGCAGTACTTC. This chain joins TRBV10-2 and TRBJ2-7; TRBD2 matches at 7 bases. CDR3 size: 13 residues. Per germline, CDR1 WSHSY and CDR2 SAAADI. Trimming took 7 bases from V and 4 from J; bases not matched to a gene: 7.

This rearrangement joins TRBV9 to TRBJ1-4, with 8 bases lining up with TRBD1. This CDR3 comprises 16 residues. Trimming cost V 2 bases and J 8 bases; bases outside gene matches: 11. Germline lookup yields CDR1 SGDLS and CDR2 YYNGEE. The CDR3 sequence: CASSVFNGQGDEKLFF. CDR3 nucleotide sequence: TGTGCCAGCAGCGTGTTTAATGGACAGGGAGACGAAAAACTGTTTTTT.

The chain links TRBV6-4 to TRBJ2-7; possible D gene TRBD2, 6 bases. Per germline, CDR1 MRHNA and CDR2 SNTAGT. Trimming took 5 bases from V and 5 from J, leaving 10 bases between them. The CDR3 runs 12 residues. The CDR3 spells CASSREFHEQYF. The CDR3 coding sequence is TGTGCCAGCAGTCGGGAGTTCCACGAGCAGTACTTC.

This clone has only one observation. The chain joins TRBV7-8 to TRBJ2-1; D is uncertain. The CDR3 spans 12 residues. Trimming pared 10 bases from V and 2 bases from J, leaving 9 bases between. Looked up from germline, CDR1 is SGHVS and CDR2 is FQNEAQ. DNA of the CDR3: TGTGCCACCCTGGCTCCCTACAATGAGCAGTTCTTC. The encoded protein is CATLAPYNEQFF.

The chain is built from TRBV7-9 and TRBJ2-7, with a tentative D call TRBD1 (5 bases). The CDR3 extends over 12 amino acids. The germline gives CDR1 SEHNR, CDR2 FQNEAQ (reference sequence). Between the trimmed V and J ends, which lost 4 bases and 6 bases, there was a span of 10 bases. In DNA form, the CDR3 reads TGTGCCAGCAGCTCTACAGGTTTCGAGCAGTACTTC. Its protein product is CASSSTGFEQYF.

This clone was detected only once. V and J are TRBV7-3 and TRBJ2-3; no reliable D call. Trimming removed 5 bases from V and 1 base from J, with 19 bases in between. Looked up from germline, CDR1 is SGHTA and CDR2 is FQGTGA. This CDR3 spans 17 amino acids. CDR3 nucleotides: TGTGCCAGCAGCACGAAAGGTAGGGATGCGGGCACAGATACGCAGTATTTT. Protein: CASSTKGRDAGTDTQYF.

The CDR3 is CASRKRGLAGGIGELFF. The CDR3, as DNA: TGCGCCAGCAGAAAGAGAGGACTAGCGGGAGGGATCGGGGAGCTGTTTTTT. The chain joins TRBV5-1 to TRBJ2-2; 15 bases are a match to TRBD2. The CDR3 is 17 amino acids. V lost 5 bases and J lost 7; bases outside the gene matches: 9. Germline CDR1 SGHRS, CDR2 YFSETQ.

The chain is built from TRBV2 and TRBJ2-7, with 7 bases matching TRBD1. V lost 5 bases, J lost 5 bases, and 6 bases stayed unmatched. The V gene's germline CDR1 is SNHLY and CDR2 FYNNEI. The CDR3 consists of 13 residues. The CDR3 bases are TGTGCCAGCAGTTTGGAGACAGGGAACGAGCAGTACTTC. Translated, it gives CASSLETGNEQYF. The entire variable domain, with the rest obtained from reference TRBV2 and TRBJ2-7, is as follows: EPEVTQTPSHQVTQMGQEVILRCVPISNHLYFYWYRQILGQKVEFLVSFYNNEISEKSEIFDDQFSVERPDGSNFTLKIRSTKLEDSAMYFCASSLETGNEQYFGPGTRLTVT.

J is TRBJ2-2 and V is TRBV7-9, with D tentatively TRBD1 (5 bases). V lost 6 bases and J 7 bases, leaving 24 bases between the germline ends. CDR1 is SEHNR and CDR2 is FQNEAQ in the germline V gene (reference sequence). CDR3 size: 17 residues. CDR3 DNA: TGTGCCAGCAGACCTAACATTCCCCAAGGGGATGGCGGGGAGCTGTTTTTT. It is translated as CASRPNIPQGDGGELFF.

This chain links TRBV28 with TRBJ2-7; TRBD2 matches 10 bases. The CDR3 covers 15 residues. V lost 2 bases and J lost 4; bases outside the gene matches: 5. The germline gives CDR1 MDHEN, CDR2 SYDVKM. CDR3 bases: TGTGCCAGCAGTTTAGGAGCGGGAGGGCCTTACGAGCAGTACTTC. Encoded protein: CASSLGAGGPYEQYF.

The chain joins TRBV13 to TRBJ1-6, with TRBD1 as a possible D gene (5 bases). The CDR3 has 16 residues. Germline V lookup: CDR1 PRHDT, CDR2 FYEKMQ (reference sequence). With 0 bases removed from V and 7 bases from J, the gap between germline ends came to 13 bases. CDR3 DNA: TGTGCCAGCAGCTTAGGAGTCATCCGGGGCAATTCACCCCTCCACTTT. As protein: CASSLGVIRGNSPLHF.

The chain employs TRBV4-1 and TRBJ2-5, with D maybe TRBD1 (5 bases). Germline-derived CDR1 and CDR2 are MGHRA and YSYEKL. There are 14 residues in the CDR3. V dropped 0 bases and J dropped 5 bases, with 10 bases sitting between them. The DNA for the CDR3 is TGCGCCAGCAGCCAAGATACGTGGGGCGAGACCCAGTACTTC. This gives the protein CASSQDTWGETQYF.

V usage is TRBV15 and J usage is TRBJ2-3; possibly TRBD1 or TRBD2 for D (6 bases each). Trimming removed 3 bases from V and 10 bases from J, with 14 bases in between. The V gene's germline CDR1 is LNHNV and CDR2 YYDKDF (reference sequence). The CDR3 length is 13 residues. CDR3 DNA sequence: TGTGCCACCAGCAGTCCTTTGGGGGGCGCGCAGTATTTT. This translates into CATSSPLGGAQYF.

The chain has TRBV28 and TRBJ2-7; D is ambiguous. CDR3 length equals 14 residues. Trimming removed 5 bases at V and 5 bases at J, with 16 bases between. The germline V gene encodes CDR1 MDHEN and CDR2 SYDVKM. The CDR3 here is CASSISERWDEQYF. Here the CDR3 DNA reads TGTGCCAGCAGTATTTCAGAGCGATGGGACGAGCAGTACTTC.

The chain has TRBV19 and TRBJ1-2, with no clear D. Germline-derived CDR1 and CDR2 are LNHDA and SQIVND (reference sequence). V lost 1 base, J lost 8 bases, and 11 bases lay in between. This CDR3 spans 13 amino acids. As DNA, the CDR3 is TGTGCCAGTAGTATAGCCGGGGTCGACGGCTACACCTTC. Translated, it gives CASSIAGVDGYTF.

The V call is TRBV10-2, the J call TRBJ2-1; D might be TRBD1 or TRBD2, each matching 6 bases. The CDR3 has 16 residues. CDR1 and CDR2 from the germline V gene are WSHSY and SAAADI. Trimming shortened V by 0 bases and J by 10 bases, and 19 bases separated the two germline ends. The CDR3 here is CASSESQRVYGGEQFF. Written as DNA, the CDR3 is TGCGCCAGCAGTGAGTCCCAGCGGGTGTATGGGGGCGAGCAGTTCTTC.

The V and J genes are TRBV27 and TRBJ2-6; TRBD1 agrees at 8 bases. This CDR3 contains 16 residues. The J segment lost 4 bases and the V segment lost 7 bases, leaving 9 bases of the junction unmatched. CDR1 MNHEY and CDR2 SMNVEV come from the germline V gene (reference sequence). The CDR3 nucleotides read TGTGCCAGCACCCAACGGACAGGGTCCGGGGCCAACGTCCTGACTTTC. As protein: CASTQRTGSGANVLTF. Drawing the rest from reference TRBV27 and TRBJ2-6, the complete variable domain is EAQVTQNPRYLITVTGKKLTVTCSQNMNHEYMSWYRQDPGLGLRQIYYSMNVEVTDKGDVPEGYKVSRKEKRNFPLILESPSPNQTSLYFCASTQRTGSGANVLTFGAGSRLTVL.

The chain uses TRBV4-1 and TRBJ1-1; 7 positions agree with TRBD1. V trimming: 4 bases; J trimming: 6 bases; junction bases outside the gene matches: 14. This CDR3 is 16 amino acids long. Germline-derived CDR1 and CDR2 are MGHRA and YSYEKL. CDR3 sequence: CASSPREGGAYSEAFF. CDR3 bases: TGCGCCAGCAGCCCCCGAGAAGGGGGCGCTTACTCTGAAGCTTTCTTT.

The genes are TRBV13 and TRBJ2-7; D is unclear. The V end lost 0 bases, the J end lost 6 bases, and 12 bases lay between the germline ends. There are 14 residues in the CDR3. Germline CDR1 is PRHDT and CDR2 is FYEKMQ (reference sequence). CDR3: CASSLGRRSGEQYF. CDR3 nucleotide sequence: TGTGCCAGCAGCTTAGGCCGACGGTCGGGCGAGCAGTACTTC.

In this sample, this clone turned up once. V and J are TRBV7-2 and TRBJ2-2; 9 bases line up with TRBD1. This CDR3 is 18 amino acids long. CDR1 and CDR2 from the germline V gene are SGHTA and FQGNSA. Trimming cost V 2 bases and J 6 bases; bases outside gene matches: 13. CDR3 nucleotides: TGTGCCAGCAGCTTAAACCCACAGGGGGCCATTTTGTCCGGGGAGCTGTTTTTT. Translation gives CASSLNPQGAILSGELFF.

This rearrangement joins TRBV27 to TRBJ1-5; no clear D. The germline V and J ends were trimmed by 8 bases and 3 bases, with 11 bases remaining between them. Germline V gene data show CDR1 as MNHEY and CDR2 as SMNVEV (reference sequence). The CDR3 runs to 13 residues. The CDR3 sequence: CASSGFANQPQHF. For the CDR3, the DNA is TGTGCCAGCTCCGGCTTTGCCAATCAGCCCCAGCATTTT.

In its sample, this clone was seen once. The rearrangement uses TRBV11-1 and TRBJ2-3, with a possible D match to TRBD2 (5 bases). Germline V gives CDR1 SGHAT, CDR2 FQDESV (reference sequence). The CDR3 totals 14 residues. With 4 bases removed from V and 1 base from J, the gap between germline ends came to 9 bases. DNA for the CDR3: TGTGCCAGCAGCTGGACTTTCCGCACAGATACGCAGTATTTT. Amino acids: CASSWTFRTDTQYF.